These 25 T cell receptor beta chains were sequenced from one sample in a study of T cell responses to AZD1222 COVID-19 vaccine. The method was immunoSEQ multiplex PCR; TCRdb's version includes in-frame clones alone and lacks a portion of them. The data show roughly 150,000 clones, more than 85% seen once. The source was peripheral blood, collected on day 0 of AZD1222 vaccination. The receptor source for this set is an adult in good health.

The chain combines TRBV4-1 with TRBJ2-7; possibly TRBD1 for D (6 bases). The CDR3 contains 17 residues. V was shortened by 4 bases and J by 7 bases, with 26 bases between the two germline ends. The germline V gene encodes CDR1 MGHRA and CDR2 YSYEKL. CDR3: CASSLGGTGTWALEQYF. DNA for the CDR3: TGCGCCAGCAGCCTTGGGGGCACCGGGACGTGGGCCCTAGAGCAGTACTTC.

The CDR3 loop reads CASSLVPDVNTEAFF. The DNA for the CDR3 is TGCGCCAGCAGCTTGGTACCAGATGTGAACACTGAAGCTTTCTTT. The gene calls are TRBV5-1 and TRBJ1-1; D is unresolved. V lost 0 bases to trimming and J lost 0 bases, with 9 bases between them. Germline V gene sequence: CDR1 SGHRS, CDR2 YFSETQ. The CDR3 consists of 15 residues.

The chain links TRBV6-5 to TRBJ1-2; possible D gene TRBD1, 6 bases. Trimming cost V 0 bases and J 4 bases, with 9 bases left between them. Germline CDR1 reads MNHEY; CDR2 reads SVGAGI. This CDR3 spans 14 amino acids. CDR3 nucleotides: TGTGCCAGCAGTTACTCGGTCAGGGGCTATGGCTACACCTTC. Translating gives CASSYSVRGYGYTF.

A few counts support this clone. J is TRBJ2-5 and V is TRBV9; D uncertain. Germline-derived CDR1 and CDR2 are SGDLS and YYNGEE. The CDR3 spans 15 residues. The V end was cut by 0 bases, the J end by 5 bases, with 14 bases between. CDR3 in amino acids: CASSVGSTLRETQYF. The DNA of the CDR3 is TGTGCCAGCAGCGTAGGTTCGACACTACGGGAGACCCAGTACTTC.

This chain links TRBV14 with TRBJ1-3, with TRBD1 as a possible D gene (6 bases). Trimming left V 6 bases short and J 5 bases short, with 11 bases between. Germline V CDR1 and CDR2: SGHDN, FVKESK. This CDR3 comprises 13 residues. For the CDR3, the DNA is TGTGCCAGCAGTCCAGGGGCACGAAACACCATATATTTT. This encodes CASSPGARNTIYF.

The chain is built from TRBV5-1 and TRBJ1-4, with D tentatively TRBD1 (5 bases). V was shortened by 1 base and J by 0 bases, with 16 bases between the two germline ends. Germline V gene lookup returns CDR1 SGHRS and CDR2 YFSETQ. The CDR3 runs 18 residues. CDR3 sequence (DNA): TGCGCCAGCAGCTTGATAGCCCAGGGCCCGTCAACTAATGAAAAACTGTTTTTT. Its translation: CASSLIAQGPSTNEKLFF.

This CDR3 reads CASSSSGAGDTEAFF. The CDR3 DNA sequence: TGTGCCAGCAGCTCATCAGGGGCAGGGGACACTGAAGCTTTCTTT. The chain employs TRBV5-4 and TRBJ1-1; tentatively, D is TRBD1 (6 bases). CDR3 length: 15 amino acids. Germline CDR1 SGHNT, CDR2 YYREEE (reference sequence). V gave up 3 bases and J gave up 3 bases, with 15 bases separating them.

V usage is TRBV25-1 and J usage is TRBJ2-3; 16 bases match TRBD2. CDR3 length: 16 residues. The germline V gene encodes CDR1 MGHDK and CDR2 SYGVNS. V lost 5 bases and J lost 6; bases outside the gene matches: 5. CDR3 DNA sequence: TGTGCCAGCAGTAAGGGACTAGCGGGGGGGCATGATACGCAGTATTTT. It encodes CASSKGLAGGHDTQYF.

V usage is TRBV7-8 and J usage is TRBJ2-1; maybe TRBD2 (5 bases). Germline V gene data show CDR1 as SGHVS and CDR2 as FQNEAQ. This CDR3 has 13 amino acids. V lost 8 bases and J lost 5, with 13 bases in between. CDR3 nucleotide sequence: TGTGCCAGCGAGGGTAGGATGAACAATGAGCAGTTCTTC. It is translated as CASEGRMNNEQFF.

The rearrangement links TRBV18 to TRBJ2-7, with 7 bases aligning to TRBD1. V was pared by 3 bases and J by 2 bases, with 1 base of the junction left unmatched. The CDR3 totals 13 residues. Germline-derived CDR1 and CDR2 are KGHSH and LQKENI. DNA for the CDR3: TGTGCCAGCTCACCGGGACAGCCCTACGAGCAGTACTTC. Translation gives CASSPGQPYEQYF.

This clone was seen once. The V gene is TRBV6-2 or TRBV6-3, the J gene TRBJ1-4; possible D gene TRBD1, 5 bases. This CDR3 has 15 amino acids. The germline V gene has CDR1 MNHEY and CDR2 SVGEGT. V was pared by 5 bases and J by 5 bases, with 15 bases between. CDR3 sequence: CASSPQGWPNEKLFF. As DNA, the CDR3 is TGTGCCAGCAGTCCCCAGGGTTGGCCGAATGAAAAACTGTTTTTT.

The rearrangement joins TRBV5-1 to TRBJ1-6, with 8 bases matching TRBD1. Germline values: CDR1 SGHRS, CDR2 YFSETQ. The junction had 7 bases not matched to a gene; V was cut back by 4 bases and J by 10 bases. The CDR3 loop spans 14 amino acids. CDR3 sequence reads: CASSPSRGRSPLHF. CDR3 nucleotides: TGCGCCAGCAGCCCCTCCAGGGGGCGATCACCCCTCCACTTT.

The chain links TRBV28 to TRBJ1-1, with D possibly being TRBD1 (6 bases). Germline-derived CDR1 and CDR2 are MDHEN and SYDVKM. V lost 3 bases and J lost 4, with 12 bases in between. The CDR3 has 14 residues. CDR3 DNA sequence: TGTGCCAGCAGTTTCCGGGGGCTTAGCACTGAAGCTTTCTTT. This encodes CASSFRGLSTEAFF.

The chain employs TRBV7-7 and TRBJ2-3, with TRBD2 identical over 7 bases. V gave up 5 bases and J gave up 5 bases; unmatched junction bases: 7. The CDR3 has 14 residues. Germline CDR1 SSHAT, CDR2 FNYEAQ (reference sequence). Here the CDR3 reads CASSPGTTKDTQYF. The CDR3 DNA reads as TGTGCCAGCAGCCCCGGGACTACAAAAGATACGCAGTATTTT.

V is TRBV12-2 and J is TRBJ1-2. TRBV12-2 is labeled a pseudogene. CDR3 length: 15 amino acids. In DNA form, the CDR3 reads TGTGCAAGTCTTAGATACCGGGAGGGGGTATATGGCTACACCTTC. It encodes CASLRYREGVYGYTF.

About this clone itself: The identical CDR3 is also encoded by other nucleotide sequences in the sample. The chain joins TRBV9 to TRBJ2-7; D is perhaps TRBD1 or TRBD2 (5 bases each). Trimming stripped 2 bases from V and 0 bases from J, with 9 bases between. Germline assignment: CDR1 SGDLS and CDR2 YYNGEE. The CDR3 spans 14 residues. The CDR3, as DNA: TGTGCCAGCAGCGTCGCCGGGGCCTCCTACGAGCAGTACTTC. As protein: CASSVAGASYEQYF.

Only one count was recorded for this clone. The chain uses TRBV4-2 and TRBJ2-3; TRBD2 agrees at 10 bases. The CDR3 length is 16 residues. Germline CDR1 reads LGHNA; CDR2 reads YNFKEQ. V dropped 3 bases and J dropped 6; count of bases not matched to a gene: 9. CDR3: CASSHLPSGGEDTQYF. CDR3 sequence (DNA): TGTGCCAGCAGCCATCTCCCTAGCGGGGGAGAGGATACGCAGTATTTT.

The rearrangement joins TRBV7-9 to TRBJ1-2, with D possibly matching TRBD1 (6 bases). CDR3 length: 13 residues. Germline loops: CDR1 SEHNR, CDR2 FQNEAQ (reference sequence). Trimming shortened V by 4 bases and J by 13 bases, and 19 bases separated the two germline ends. CDR3 region: CASSSAGETWGTF. CDR3 nucleotide sequence: TGTGCCAGCAGCTCCGCAGGGGAAACTTGGGGCACCTTC.

J is TRBJ2-3 and V is TRBV5-1; a weak D match, TRBD1 (6 bases). V dropped 0 bases and J dropped 3 bases, with 11 bases sitting between them. Germline V lookup: CDR1 SGHRS, CDR2 YFSETQ. This CDR3 spans 15 amino acids. CDR3 in DNA: TGCGCCAGCAGCTTGGTGGCAGGGGTGACAGATACGCAGTATTTT. Its protein product is CASSLVAGVTDTQYF.

This chain connects TRBV3-1 (or the pseudogene TRBV3-2) to TRBJ2-7; D possibly corresponds to TRBD2 (5 bases). The CDR3 loop spans 15 amino acids. Germline V gives CDR1 LGHDT, CDR2 YNNKEL (reference sequence). V lost 3 bases and J lost 3, with 15 bases in between. CDR3 in DNA: TGTGCCAGCAGCCAGACTCCGCTAGCCAGCTACGAGCAGTACTTC. It translates to CASSQTPLASYEQYF.

The rearrangement joins TRBV7-4 to TRBJ2-7, with TRBD2 matching 12 bases. The CDR3 is made up of 19 amino acids. CDR1 is SGHVT, CDR2 SQSDAQ, per germline. The V and J ends lost 3 bases and 4 bases, in that order; junction bases with no gene match: 16. The CDR3 protein is CASSFSGTLAGGPLYEQYF. The CDR3 DNA reads as TGTGCCAGCAGCTTTTCAGGGACCCTAGCGGGAGGGCCGCTTTACGAGCAGTACTTC.

The rearrangement joins TRBV5-1 to TRBJ2-7, with D maybe TRBD1 (6 bases). The CDR3 contains 12 residues. V was clipped by 2 bases and J by 6 bases, with 9 bases between them. Germline CDR1 and CDR2: SGHRS and YFSETQ. CDR3 loop: CASSFQGREQYF. The CDR3 DNA reads TGCGCCAGCAGCTTTCAGGGGCGCGAGCAGTACTTC. The entire variable domain, with the rest obtained from reference TRBV5-1 and TRBJ2-7, is as follows: KAGVTQTPRYLIKTRGQQVTLSCSPISGHRSVSWYQQTPGQGLQFLFEYFSETQRNKGNFPGRFSGRQFSNSRSEMNVSTLELGDSALYLCASSFQGREQYFGPGTRLTVT.

This clone was found a few times. V usage is TRBV29-1 and J usage is TRBJ2-2, with D possibly being TRBD2 (6 bases). V lost 7 bases, J lost 6 bases, and 9 bases lay in between. The CDR3 runs to 11 residues. Germline assignment: CDR1 SQVTM and CDR2 ANQGSEA. The CDR3 spells CSAPGAGELFF. The CDR3 bases are TGCAGCGCCCCGGGGGCCGGGGAGCTGTTTTTT.

The gene calls are TRBV4-1 and TRBJ2-1, with D possibly being TRBD1 or TRBD2 (5 bases each). The CDR3 runs 17 residues. Per germline, CDR1 MGHRA and CDR2 YSYEKL. The V end was cut by 0 bases, the J end by 2 bases, with 14 bases between. CDR3 amino acids: CASSQEGRDRPYNEQFF. The CDR3 DNA sequence: TGCGCCAGCAGCCAAGAGGGACGAGACAGACCCTACAATGAGCAGTTCTTC.

The genes are TRBV2 and TRBJ2-5; the D gene is possibly TRBD2 (5 bases). The germline V gene encodes CDR1 SNHLY and CDR2 FYNNEI. Trimming cost V 7 bases and J 2 bases, with 14 bases left between them. CDR3 length equals 14 residues. The DNA of the CDR3 is TGTGCCAGCACTCGATTCCGGGAACAAGAGACCCAGTACTTC. This encodes CASTRFREQETQYF.